This T cell receptor (beta chain) was profiled in a study of cytomegalovirus exposure and HLA in healthy donors. Study observations and caveats: The dataset shows that most TCR sequences were rare, while some public TCRs occurred in many donors. A subsequent analysis found that TCR clusters from the first cohort also tended to co-occur in the 90 to 150 validation repertoires, with 90% to 95% of cluster scores above 0.

Turning to this clone: The antigen is not known.

TCRdb's copy holds only in-frame clones and misses some; the assay was immunoSEQ multiplex PCR. In the table there are about 97,000 clones, less than 95% of which are singletons. Germline V CDR1 and CDR2: SGHNT, YENEEA. Between the trimmed V and J ends, which lost 2 bases and 7 bases, there was a span of 14 bases. The CDR3 contains 14 residues. The sample taken for sequencing was PBMCs. The chain is built from TRBV11-3 and TRBJ1-1; D is possibly TRBD1 (5 bases). The clonotype comes from a woman between 18 and 29 years old in good health and CMV-seronegative. The CDR3 here is CASSLSQGQFEAFF. In nucleotides, the CDR3 is TGTGCCAGCAGCTTATCTCAGGGCCAGTTTGAAGCTTTCTTT. The variable domain in full, with the rest retrieved from reference TRBV11-3 and TRBJ1-1, is EAGVVQSPRYKIIEKKQPVAFWCNPISGHNTLYWYLQNLGQGPELLIRYENEEAVDDSQLPKDRFSAERLKGVDSTLKIQPAELGDSAVYLCASSLSQGQFEAFFGQGTRLTVV.